The 4 T cell receptor beta chains in this list originate from one sample, sequenced in a study of blood T cell repertoires in COVID-19. Profiling relied on immunoSEQ multiplex PCR, and the TCRdb table lists in-frame clones only, not all of them. This sample yields about 120,000 clones, of which 88% are seen a single time; approximately 3.4% belongs to the top ten. What was sequenced was peripheral blood. The receptor source for this set is a woman aged 45-60 years with acute or convalescent COVID-19.

The V gene is TRBV11-2, the J gene TRBJ2-1; D is possibly TRBD2 (5 bases). Trimming cost V 2 bases and J 0 bases, with 14 bases left between them. This CDR3 has 17 amino acids. The germline gives CDR1 SGHAT, CDR2 FQNNGV. In DNA, the CDR3 is TGTGCCAGCAGCTTATCCCCCCAGCGGAGCTCCTACAATGAGCAGTTCTTC. Its protein product is CASSLSPQRSSYNEQFF.

The gene calls are TRBV19 and TRBJ1-5, with D perhaps TRBD1 (6 bases). CDR1 is LNHDA and CDR2 is SQIVND in the germline V gene (reference sequence). This CDR3 spans 15 amino acids. The V gene lost 5 bases and the J gene lost 3 bases, with 14 bases spanning the gap. CDR3: CASSAITGFNQPQHF. CDR3 sequence (DNA): TGTGCCAGTAGTGCAATTACAGGGTTCAATCAGCCCCAGCATTTT.

The chain's CDR3 is CASSLGPQQPQHF. The CDR3 DNA is TGTGCCAGCAGTTTAGGGCCCCAACAGCCCCAGCATTTT. The chain is built from TRBV28 and TRBJ1-5; D not resolved. CDR1 is MDHEN and CDR2 is SYDVKM in the germline V gene. Trimming shortened V by 2 bases and J by 7 bases, and 9 bases separated the two germline ends. This CDR3 spans 13 amino acids.

The chain recombines TRBV12-5 with TRBJ2-2; 12 nucleotides align to TRBD2. Germline V lookup: CDR1 LGHNT, CDR2 FRNRAP. The CDR3 loop spans 17 amino acids. V gave up 5 bases and J gave up 3 bases; unmatched junction bases: 7. The DNA of the CDR3 is TGTGCTAGTGGTCGGACTAGCGGGGAGGGGGACACCGGGGAGCTGTTTTTT. It specifies CASGRTSGEGDTGELFF.